These 4 T cell receptor beta chains were sequenced from one sample in a study of blood T cell repertoires in COVID-19. Clones were sequenced by immunoSEQ multiplex PCR, and TCRdb holds only the in-frame ones, with some missing. The top ten hold 7.3% of the sample, which has some 70,000 clones, roughly nine tenths seen once. The specimen was peripheral blood. The origin of the receptors is a man aged 40-49 years with COVID-19, enrolled during active disease.

The chain combines TRBV7-3 with TRBJ2-2; 8 nucleotides match TRBD2. CDR1 SGHTA and CDR2 FQGTGA come from the germline V gene. The V and J ends lost 4 bases and 4 bases, in that order; junction bases with no gene match: 8. The CDR3 is 16 amino acids. The CDR3 loop is CASSYLGGAPTGELFF. CDR3 in DNA: TGTGCCAGCAGCTACCTCGGGGGGGCCCCCACCGGGGAGCTGTTTTTT.

This clone is a singleton in its sample. The chain joins TRBV30 to TRBJ2-1; D possibly corresponds to TRBD1 (8 bases). Per germline, CDR1 GTSNPN and CDR2 SVGIG (reference sequence). Trimming shortened V by 3 bases and J by 9 bases, and 18 bases separated the two germline ends. The CDR3 is made up of 14 amino acids. In DNA, the CDR3 is TGTGCCTGGAGGGTGACAGGGGAGGGACGTGAGCAGTTCTTC. Its protein is CAWRVTGEGREQFF.

This clone was counted once. V gene TRBV7-2 combines with J gene TRBJ2-5; 7 nucleotides align to TRBD2. Germline lookup yields CDR1 SGHTA and CDR2 FQGNSA. Trimming removed 1 base from V and 1 base from J; junction bases left unmatched: 0. This CDR3 has 14 residues. The CDR3 DNA reads as TGTGCCAGCAGCTTAGGACTAGCCCAAGAGACCCAGTACTTC. Translation gives CASSLGLAQETQYF.

Written as DNA, the CDR3 is TGTGCCAGCAGCGTTTCCGACAGGGGCACTGAAGCTTTCTTT. The encoded protein is CASSVSDRGTEAFF. J is TRBJ1-1 and V is TRBV9; 8 nucleotides align to TRBD1. Trimming at V came to 2 bases and at J to 4 bases, leaving 4 bases not matched to a gene. The CDR3 length is 14 residues. Germline values: CDR1 SGDLS, CDR2 YYNGEE.